A selection of T cell receptor beta chains follows, all from one sample in a study of blood T cells in healthy people across ages. TCRdb analysed the 5' RACE reads with MiXCR anew, one entry per CDR3 protein. The sample comprises approximately 290,000 distinct CDR3 sequences, less than 30% of which are singletons, and 25% to 30% rests with the top ten. The sequenced material came from blood. These receptor sequences come from a woman between 65 and 79 years old in good health. CDR3s include the opening cysteine and the closing phenylalanine or tryptophan. The D gene is left open where the match is weak. Size tells how often a clone was seen (once, few, many) or the class of an expanded clone, and some rows leave it out.

>TRBV19|TRBD1|TRBJ1-1|.
CATQDRGNTEAFF
TGTGCCACCCAGGACAGGGGGAACACTGAAGCTTTCTTT
>TRBV7-2|.|TRBJ1-5|.
CASSQANQPRHF
TGTGCCAGCAGCCAGGCAAATCAGCCCCGGCATTTT
>TRBV29-1|.|TRBJ2-4|few
CSVPLGPGQNIQYF
TGCAGCGTACCCCTGGGGCCGGGTCAAAACATTCAGTACTTC
>TRBV29-1|.|TRBJ2-3|.
CSVEFPGTDTQYF
TGCAGCGTTGAATTTCCAGGCACAGATACGCAGTATTTT
>TRBV29-1|TRBD2|TRBJ2-3|many
CSVGAPGGSRRTDTQYF
TGCAGCGTTGGGGCCCCTGGCGGGAGTCGGCGCACAGATACGCAGTATTTT
>TRBV6-5|.|TRBJ2-5|.
CASRRTLQETQYF
TGTGCCAGCAGGCGGACTTTACAAGAGACCCAGTACTTC
>TRBV29-1|TRBD2|TRBJ2-1|.
CSVVRAGGIYNEQFF
TGCAGCGTTGTTCGCGCGGGAGGCATCTACAATGAGCAGTTCTTC
>TRBV18|TRBD1|TRBJ1-1|few
CASSPYEGTGDAFF
TGTGCCAGCTCACCATATGAAGGGACAGGTGACGCTTTCTTT
>TRBV5-1|.|TRBJ1-1|.
CASRSAANTEAFF
TGCGCCAGCAGATCGGCAGCGAACACTGAAGCTTTCTTT
>TRBV7-9|.|TRBJ1-1|.
CASSRQRTGSDTEAFF
TGTGCCAGCAGCCGCCAAAGAACAGGGTCGGACACTGAAGCTTTCTTT
>TRBV7-3|.|TRBJ2-5|few
CASSLIGAETQYF
TGTGCCAGCAGCTTAATAGGTGCAGAGACCCAGTACTTC
>TRBV28|TRBD1|TRBJ2-7|many
CASSKWDSPFSYEQYF
TGTGCCAGCAGTAAGTGGGACAGCCCCTTCTCCTACGAGCAGTACTTC
>TRBV12-3/TRBV12-4|TRBD2|TRBJ2-4|few
CASMASGSFTKNIQYF
TGTGCCAGCATGGCTAGCGGGAGCTTTACCAAAAACATTCAGTACTTC
>TRBV20-1|.|TRBJ2-5|.
CSAEGWLKETQYF
TGCAGTGCGGAGGGTTGGCTAAAAGAGACCCAGTACTTC
>TRBV7-9|.|TRBJ2-1|few
CASSRRGGGSENEQFF
TGTGCCAGCAGCCGGAGGGGAGGGGGCAGTGAAAATGAGCAGTTCTTC
>TRBV7-3|TRBD1|TRBJ2-1|.
CASSLTDRGVEQFF
TGTGCCAGCAGCTTAACTGACAGGGGGGTTGAGCAGTTCTTC
>TRBV15|TRBD1|TRBJ2-5|.
CATSTLGGGETQYF
TGTGCCACCAGCACCCTAGGGGGCGGAGAGACCCAGTACTTC
>TRBV23-1|.|TRBJ2-1|.
CASSQEEEAVLYNEQFF
TGCGCCAGCAGTCAAGAGGAGGAAGCGGTCCTATACAATGAGCAGTTCTTC
>TRBV9|TRBD2|TRBJ2-7|many
CASSPRTSGYEQYF
TGTGCCAGCAGCCCCCGGACTAGCGGTTACGAGCAGTACTTC
>TRBV14|TRBD1|TRBJ1-2|few
CASSPMTGTNYGYTF
TGTGCCAGCAGCCCAATGACAGGGACCAACTATGGCTACACCTTC
>TRBV7-9|TRBD2|TRBJ2-1|many
CASSKSSGIGEQFF
TGTGCCAGCAGTAAATCTAGCGGGATTGGTGAGCAGTTCTTC
>TRBV11-2|.|TRBJ2-7|few
CASSSWTVSYEQYF
TGTGCCAGCAGCTCGTGGACAGTCTCCTACGAGCAGTACTTC
>TRBV5-5|.|TRBJ2-2|few
CASSLRDYTGELFF
TGTGCCAGCAGCCTTAGGGACTACACCGGGGAGCTGTTTTTT
>TRBV4-3|.|TRBJ2-1|.
CASSQGSLASGEQFF
TGCGCCAGCAGCCAAGGGTCACTAGCTTCTGGTGAGCAGTTCTTC
>TRBV2|TRBD2|TRBJ2-1|.
CASPPSGRSYNEQFF
TGTGCCAGCCCCCCTAGCGGTCGGTCCTACAATGAGCAGTTCTTC
>TRBV20-1|TRBD1|TRBJ2-4|many
CSLLAPRQGTLLPVQYF
TGCAGCCTCCTAGCCCCCCGACAGGGGACGCTACTCCCCGTTCAGTACTTC
>TRBV20-1|.|TRBJ2-5|few
CSASRVGGGPRETQYF
TGCAGTGCTAGTCGGGTAGGGGGAGGGCCCCGAGAGACCCAGTACTTC
>TRBV12-3/TRBV12-4|.|TRBJ2-1|.
CASTIAASYNEQFF
TGTGCCAGCACCATAGCGGCCTCCTACAATGAGCAGTTCTTC
>TRBV6-2/TRBV6-3|TRBD2|TRBJ2-1|many
CATSSGRAYEQFF
TGTGCCACCTCAAGCGGGAGGGCCTATGAGCAGTTCTTC
>TRBV5-1|TRBD2|TRBJ2-3|few
CASSLVLAEITDTQYF
TGCGCCAGCAGCTTGGTTCTAGCGGAAATCACAGATACGCAGTATTTT
>TRBV12-3/TRBV12-4|TRBD1|TRBJ2-1|.
CASSPRQTWTGQEHNEQFF
TGTGCCAGCAGTCCCAGACAAACTTGGACAGGGCAGGAACACAATGAGCAGTTCTTC
>TRBV20-1|TRBD2|TRBJ2-2|.
CSARVGLAGGGELFF
TGCAGTGCTAGAGTAGGCCTAGCGGGGGGCGGGGAGCTGTTTTTT
>TRBV5-6|.|TRBJ2-5|few
CASSLGGRQETQYF
TGTGCCAGCAGCTTGGGGGGAAGGCAAGAGACCCAGTACTTC
>TRBV28|.|TRBJ2-7|.
CATNQGLTYEQYF
TGTGCCACCAATCAGGGGCTGACCTACGAGCAGTACTTC
>TRBV28|.|TRBJ1-1|.
CASSTYNTGHPEAFF
TGTGCCAGCAGTACATATAACACAGGGCACCCTGAAGCTTTCTTT
>TRBV10-3|TRBD1|TRBJ1-5|.
CAIKGTGDNQPQHF
TGTGCCATCAAAGGGACAGGGGACAATCAGCCCCAGCATTTT
>TRBV20-1|.|TRBJ2-1|.
CSARAKAFKYNEQFF
TGCAGTGCTAGAGCGAAAGCGTTCAAGTACAATGAGCAGTTCTTC
>TRBV20-1|TRBD2|TRBJ2-1|few
CSARDKGLAGGPSSYNEQFF
TGCAGTGCTAGAGATAAGGGACTAGCGGGAGGTCCCAGCTCCTACAATGAGCAGTTCTTC
>TRBV3-1|.|TRBJ2-2|.
CASSQRLRGLAGELFF
TGTGCCAGCAGCCAAAGATTGAGGGGGTTGGCCGGGGAGCTGTTTTTT
>TRBV28|.|TRBJ2-5|few
CANNGRGETQYF
TGTGCCAACAACGGGAGAGGAGAGACCCAGTACTTC
>TRBV5-1|TRBD2|TRBJ2-1|.
CASTLLLAGGVTYNEQFF
TGCGCCAGCACCCTTTTACTAGCGGGAGGTGTCACCTACAATGAGCAGTTCTTC
>TRBV15|TRBD2|TRBJ2-5|many
CATSRELAGGETQYF
TGTGCCACCAGCAGAGAACTAGCGGGGGGGGAGACCCAGTACTTC
>TRBV20-1|.|TRBJ2-2|few
CSARPREYNGELFF
TGCAGTGCTAGACCCCGGGAGTACAACGGGGAGCTGTTTTTT